This T cell receptor (beta chain) was obtained from a study of T cell changes during pregnancy in multiple sclerosis. Germline values: CDR1 MNHNY, CDR2 SVGAGI (reference sequence). The CDR3 has 14 amino acids. The J segment lost 10 bases and the V segment lost 2 bases, leaving 11 bases of the junction unmatched. Here immunoSEQ multiplex PCR was the method, and the copy in TCRdb shows in-frame clones only, minus some. The data hold 35,000 to 55,000 clones, with 85% to 95% observed a single time. The chain combines TRBV6-6 with TRBJ2-7, with 7 bases lining up with TRBD2. Here the sequenced sample was CD4+ T cells from peripheral blood mononuclear cells, taken in the third trimester of pregnancy. This sequence was found in a female donor with multiple sclerosis, enrolled in a pregnancy study. CDR3 residues: CASSYLQREDRQYF. CDR3 bases: TGTGCCAGCAGTTACCTGCAGCGGGAAGACCGTCAGTACTTC.